This T cell receptor beta chain appears in the sequencing data of a study of PD-1 blockade in classical Hodgkin lymphoma. Notes on the study in general: The origin of the repertoire differences remains undefined, with disease activity or prior therapy as possible causes. Lower baseline TCR diversity was reported for newly diagnosed patients than for healthy donors.

Brentuximab vedotin exposure varied among the patients, all of whom had relapsed after autologous stem cell transplantation. The table lists this clone with a few counts. Antigen specificity is unknown. Profiling relied on immunoSEQ multiplex PCR, and the TCRdb table lists in-frame clones only, not all of them. In the table there are around 20,000 clones, roughly 73% of which are singletons. Source: peripheral blood mononuclear cells (PBMCs), taken before the second cycle of nivolumab. This clonotype was obtained from a human donor with classical Hodgkin lymphoma.

The CDR3, as DNA: TGTGCCAGTAGTATCCCAGGTCAAGAGACCCAGTACTTC. It specifies CASSIPGQETQYF. The chain combines TRBV19 with TRBJ2-5; D remains ambiguous. The CDR3 runs 13 residues. Germline CDR1 LNHDA, CDR2 SQIVND (reference sequence). V lost 3 bases, J lost 2 bases, and 7 bases lay in between.